Below, 24 T cell receptor beta chains from the same sample are listed, as sequenced in a study of T cells in Graves' hyperthyroidism and ophthalmopathy (dated by TCRdb to the late 2010s). Libraries were prepared through multiplex PCR. The instrument was an Illumina HiSeq 2000. The TCR beta CDR3 regions were amplified from the RNA transcripts. The first round of RT-PCR for the TCR CDR3 was performed with the HTBI primer set and the Qiagen OneStep RT-PCR kit. The public reads were reanalyzed by TCRdb: fastp trimming at Q25, MiXCR alignment, in-frame beta chains only. Every entry covers one CDR3 protein and lists the most common genes and DNA from its rows. For this sample there are hundreds of thousands of distinct CDR3 sequences; 16% appear just once. Of the sample, around 4% falls within the top ten clones. What was sequenced was blood. These TCRs come from a woman in her 30s with Graves' hyperthyroidism.

This clonotype was counted at least ten times. The chain joins TRBV6-5 to TRBJ1-1, with a possible D match to TRBD1 (6 bases). The CDR3 totals 14 residues. Deletions cut 2 bases from V and 6 bases from J, with 13 bases between. The germline gives CDR1 MNHEY, CDR2 SVGAGI. CDR3 DNA: TGTGCCAGCAGTTACCTGGGGGCTGGCGCTGAAGCTTTCTTT. This gives the protein CASSYLGAGAEAFF.

Only a few counts were recorded for this clonotype. The chain is built from TRBV4-1 and TRBJ2-2; maybe TRBD1 (6 bases). V gave up 0 bases and J gave up 14 bases, with 13 bases separating them. The germline gives CDR1 MGHRA, CDR2 YSYEKL. The CDR3 runs 13 residues. CDR3 amino acids: CASSQEGTGRLFF. In DNA form, the CDR3 reads TGCGCCAGCAGCCAAGAAGGAACAGGGAGACTGTTTTTT.

V gene TRBV7-3 combines with J gene TRBJ2-1; 8 positions agree with TRBD1. CDR1 and CDR2 (germline): SGHTA, FQGTGA. V shed 1 base and J 6 bases; nucleotides not matched to a gene: 5. The CDR3 contains 15 residues. Here the CDR3 reads CASSLMQGATNEQFF. CDR3 in DNA: TGTGCCAGCAGCTTAATGCAGGGGGCGACCAATGAGCAGTTCTTC.

The V call is TRBV6-1, the J call TRBJ1-2, with D tentatively TRBD1 (6 bases). The CDR3 length is 14 residues. V gave up 5 bases and J gave up 2 bases, with 12 bases separating them. Germline V gene data show CDR1 as MNHNS and CDR2 as SASEGT. CDR3 bases: TGTGCCAGCAGTATAAGAGGACAGAACTATGGCTACACCTTC. Translated: CASSIRGQNYGYTF.

Only a few counts were recorded for this clonotype. This chain links TRBV27 with TRBJ1-5, with 7 bases matching TRBD1. The CDR3 spans 15 residues. V shed 5 bases, J shed 7 bases, and the junction held 11 bases outside the gene matches. Germline V CDR1 and CDR2: MNHEY, SMNVEV (reference sequence). The CDR3 sequence: CASSRGDRVGQPQHF. DNA of the CDR3: TGTGCCAGCAGTAGAGGAGACAGGGTAGGCCAGCCCCAGCATTTT.

The chain links TRBV6-5 to TRBJ2-3, with 9 bases matching TRBD1. V dropped 2 bases and J dropped 9; count of bases not matched to a gene: 6. Per germline, CDR1 MNHEY and CDR2 SVGAGI. The CDR3 spans 14 residues. CDR3 coding DNA: TGTGCCAGCAGTTACACGGGACAGGGTGACACGCAGTATTTT. Residues: CASSYTGQGDTQYF.

This clonotype has ten or more counts. The chain has TRBV2 and TRBJ2-1; TRBD2 matches at 10 bases. V was pared by 6 bases and J by 10 bases, with 12 bases of the junction left unmatched. Germline CDR1 SNHLY, CDR2 FYNNEI. The length of the CDR3 is 15 residues. For the CDR3, the DNA is TGTGCCAGCAGAAGACTAGCGGGCAGTGATAGGGAGCAGTTCTTC. Encoded protein: CASRRLAGSDREQFF.

The chain links TRBV19 to TRBJ2-2; the D gene is possibly TRBD1 (6 bases). There are 14 residues in the CDR3. V was cut by 8 bases and J by 0 bases, with 10 bases left in between. Germline V gene data show CDR1 as LNHDA and CDR2 as SQIVND (reference sequence). The CDR3 sequence is CASWTASNTGELFF. CDR3 coding DNA: TGTGCCAGTTGGACAGCCTCGAACACCGGGGAGCTGTTTTTT.

This clonotype was found a few times. J is TRBJ2-7 and V is TRBV14, with 8 bases matching TRBD1. CDR3 length: 14 residues. Germline-derived CDR1 and CDR2 are SGHDN and FVKESK. Germline trimming cut 4 bases from V and 6 bases from J; bases unmatched to any gene: 8. CDR3 bases: TGTGCCAGCAGCCGACAGGGGCCCTGGGGCGAGCAGTACTTC. Translation gives CASSRQGPWGEQYF. Filled out from reference TRBV14 and TRBJ2-7, the complete variable domain reads EAGVTQFPSHSVIEKGQTVTLRCDPISGHDNLYWYRRVMGKEIKFLLHFVKESKQDESGMPNNRFLAERTGGTYSTLKVQPAELEDSGVYFCASSRQGPWGEQYFGPGTRLTVT.

The sample holds many counts of this clonotype. The rearrangement uses TRBV2 and TRBJ2-3, with 11 positions matching TRBD2. From germline, CDR1 is SNHLY and CDR2 FYNNEI. J lost 4 bases, V lost 4 bases, and 7 bases had no gene match. CDR3 size: 16 residues. CDR3 sequence (DNA): TGTGCCAGCAGTGGCCCGACTAGCGGGATGGCAGATACGCAGTATTTT. Translation gives CASSGPTSGMADTQYF.

The chain is built from TRBV5-1 and TRBJ2-2; 8 bases map to TRBD2. Unmatched junction bases numbered 6, after V lost 4 bases and J lost 4 bases. Looked up from germline, CDR1 is SGHRS and CDR2 is YFSETQ. This CDR3 is built from 15 residues. CDR3 bases: TGCGCCAGCAGCCACGGACTAGCCAGCACCGGGGAGCTGTTTTTT. Translated, it gives CASSHGLASTGELFF. Together with reference TRBV5-1 and TRBJ2-2, the CDR3 gives the full variable domain: KAGVTQTPRYLIKTRGQQVTLSCSPISGHRSVSWYQQTPGQGLQFLFEYFSETQRNKGNFPGRFSGRQFSNSRSEMNVSTLELGDSALYLCASSHGLASTGELFFGEGSRLTVL.

The gene calls are TRBV18 and TRBJ1-1; no definite D call. The V gene lost 3 bases and the J gene lost 4 bases, with 9 bases spanning the gap. Germline values: CDR1 KGHSH, CDR2 LQKENI. The CDR3 sequence is 13 residues long. CDR3 DNA: TGTGCCAGCTCACCCGGGTCGATCACTGAAGCTTTCTTT. This translates into CASSPGSITEAFF.

There are many counts of this clonotype. The chain joins TRBV28 to TRBJ1-2; D is uncertain. There are 12 residues in the CDR3. V lost 4 bases and J lost 5, with 8 bases in between. Germline CDR1 MDHEN, CDR2 SYDVKM. This CDR3 reads CASSSPWYGYTF. CDR3 DNA sequence: TGTGCCAGCAGTTCCCCCTGGTATGGCTACACCTTC.

This chain links TRBV28 with TRBJ1-5, with D perhaps TRBD1 (6 bases). CDR3 size: 15 residues. Germline V gene lookup returns CDR1 MDHEN and CDR2 SYDVKM. The V end lost 5 bases, the J end lost 7 bases, and 18 bases lay between the germline ends. The CDR3: CASSPYSGVEQPQHF. The CDR3 bases are TGTGCCAGCAGTCCTTATTCAGGGGTAGAACAGCCCCAGCATTTT.

This clonotype has at least ten counts. The CDR3 here is CASSESGVAFF. The CDR3 DNA reads as TGTGCCAGCAGTGAATCAGGGGTGGCTTTCTTT. V and J are TRBV2 and TRBJ1-1, with D perhaps TRBD1 (6 bases). CDR3 length equals 11 residues. V was pared by 2 bases and J by 11 bases, with 9 bases between. The germline CDR1 and CDR2 sequences are SNHLY and FYNNEI.

The chain carries TRBV9 and TRBJ2-3, with 8 bases matching TRBD2. The CDR3 runs 17 residues. The germline gives CDR1 SGDLS, CDR2 YYNGEE. V shed 0 bases, J shed 6 bases, and the junction held 12 bases outside the gene matches. The CDR3, as DNA: TGTGCCAGCAGCGTAGAGGTAGCGGGATCGTTCTTCGATACGCAGTATTTT. Its protein is CASSVEVAGSFFDTQYF. The variable domain in full, with the rest retrieved from reference TRBV9 and TRBJ2-3, is DSGVTQTPKHLITATGQRVTLRCSPRSGDLSVYWYQQSLDQGLQFLIQYYNGEERAKGNILERFSAQQFPDLHSELNLSSLELGDSALYFCASSVEVAGSFFDTQYFGPGTRLTVL.

This clonotype was seen at least ten times. The chain joins TRBV20-1 to TRBJ2-3, with 10 bases aligning to TRBD2. The germline CDR1 and CDR2 sequences are DFQATT and SNEGSKA (reference sequence). V trimming: 0 bases; J trimming: 5 bases; junction bases outside the gene matches: 8. This CDR3 has 16 residues. CDR3 in DNA: TGCAGTGCTAGAGACACTCTAGCGGGAGTTAGAGATACGCAGTATTTT. Translating gives CSARDTLAGVRDTQYF.

This clonotype was picked up many times. V is TRBV3-1 and J is TRBJ1-5, with D unclear. The V end was cut by 1 base, the J end by 6 bases, with 4 bases between. In germline, CDR1 is LGHDT, CDR2 YNNKEL (reference sequence). The CDR3 spans 12 residues. The CDR3 region has the DNA TGTGCCAGCAGCCAAGCGGGTCAGCCCCAGCATTTT. The encoded protein is CASSQAGQPQHF. The full variable domain, in which reference TRBV3-1 and TRBJ1-5 provide the parts outside the CDR3, is DTAVSQTPKYLVTQMGNDKSIKCEQNLGHDTMYWYKQDSKKFLKIMFSYNNKELIINETVPNRFSPKSPDKAHLNLHINSLELGDSAVYFCASSQAGQPQHFGDGTRLSIL.

This clonotype was seen a handful of times. V gene TRBV27 combines with J gene TRBJ2-4, with D perhaps matching TRBD1 (5 bases). The germline V and J ends were trimmed by 7 bases and 0 bases, with 7 bases remaining between them. Germline V gives CDR1 MNHEY, CDR2 SMNVEV (reference sequence). CDR3 size: 13 residues. Here the CDR3 reads CASMGLAKNIQYF. In nucleotides, the CDR3 is TGTGCCAGCATGGGGCTAGCCAAAAACATTCAGTACTTC.

This clonotype was recorded many times. The chain links TRBV29-1 to TRBJ2-7, with 8 bases aligning to TRBD1. The germline V gene encodes CDR1 SQVTM and CDR2 ANQGSEA. The CDR3 length is 13 residues. V trimming: 4 bases; J trimming: 7 bases; junction bases outside the gene matches: 9. This CDR3 is CSVVGTGGLEQYF. DNA of the CDR3: TGCAGCGTTGTCGGGACAGGAGGTTTAGAGCAGTACTTC.

V usage is TRBV11-3 and J usage is TRBJ2-2; weak D call: TRBD1 (5 bases). The CDR3 is 17 residues long. Germline loops: CDR1 SGHNT, CDR2 YENEEA. With 7 bases removed from V and 4 bases from J, the gap between germline ends came to 22 bases. The CDR3 loop reads CASTKEPTGRRTGELFF. The CDR3 DNA is TGTGCCAGCACCAAAGAACCCACAGGTCGACGCACCGGGGAGCTGTTTTTT.

The chain is built from TRBV6-1 and TRBJ2-1; D possibly corresponds to TRBD1 (6 bases). V was cut by 5 bases and J by 5 bases, with 13 bases left in between. Germline CDR1 reads MNHNS; CDR2 reads SASEGT. CDR3 size: 14 residues. The CDR3, as DNA: TGTGCCAGCAGTACAGGGCGAACCGACAATGAGCAGTTCTTC. It translates to CASSTGRTDNEQFF.

The sample holds many counts of this clonotype. The rearrangement uses TRBV5-1 and TRBJ2-3; no clear D. V was clipped by 0 bases and J by 4 bases, with 9 bases between them. The CDR3 sequence is 14 residues long. Per the germline V gene, CDR1 is SGHRS and CDR2 is YFSETQ. The CDR3 region is CASSLASAADTQYF. CDR3 DNA: TGCGCCAGCAGCTTGGCTTCAGCCGCAGATACGCAGTATTTT.

V gene TRBV24-1 combines with J gene TRBJ1-5; 8 positions match TRBD1. The germline V gene has CDR1 KGHDR and CDR2 SFDVKD. V gave up 6 bases and J gave up 0 bases; unmatched junction bases: 9. The CDR3 is made up of 17 amino acids. CDR3 sequence reads: CATSSGQGVYSNQPQHF. The CDR3 coding sequence is TGTGCCACCAGTTCTGGACAGGGAGTGTATAGCAATCAGCCCCAGCATTTT.